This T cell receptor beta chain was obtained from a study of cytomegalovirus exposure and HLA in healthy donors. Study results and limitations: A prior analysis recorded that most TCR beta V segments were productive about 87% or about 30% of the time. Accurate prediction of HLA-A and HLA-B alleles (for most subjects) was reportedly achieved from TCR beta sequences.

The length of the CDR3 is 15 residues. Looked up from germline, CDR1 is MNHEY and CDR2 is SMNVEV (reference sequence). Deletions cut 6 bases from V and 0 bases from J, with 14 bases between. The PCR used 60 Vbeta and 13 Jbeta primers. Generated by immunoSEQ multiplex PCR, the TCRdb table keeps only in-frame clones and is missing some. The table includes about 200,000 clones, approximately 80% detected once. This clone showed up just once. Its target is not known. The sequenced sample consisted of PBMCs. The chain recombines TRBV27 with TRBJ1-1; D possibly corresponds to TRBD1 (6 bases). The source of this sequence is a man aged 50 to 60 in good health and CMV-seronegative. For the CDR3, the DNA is TGTGCCAGCAGACGCAAAACAGGGCTGAACACTGAAGCTTTCTTT. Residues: CASRRKTGLNTEAFF.